Below are 30 T cell receptor beta chains sequenced from a single sample in a study of control samples from healthy donors and cancer patients. Sequencing used immunoSEQ multiplex PCR; TCRdb keeps in-frame clones, though not all of them. The data contain approximately 140,000 clones, roughly 92% of them singletons. Sequencing was carried out using blood. The receptors were sampled from a man under 40 in good health.

This clone was counted a few times. The V call is TRBV19, the J call TRBJ1-6; the D is unclear. The CDR3 is 12 amino acids. The germline gives CDR1 LNHDA, CDR2 SQIVND (reference sequence). V gave up 8 bases and J gave up 6 bases, with 8 bases separating them. CDR3 nucleotide sequence: TGTGCCAGTGACGGTATTAATTCACCCCTCCACTTT. This encodes CASDGINSPLHF. The complete variable domain, with remaining parts taken from reference TRBV19 and TRBJ1-6, reads DGGITQSPKYLFRKEGQNVTLSCEQNLNHDAMYWYRQDPGQGLRLIYYSQIVNDFQKGDIAEGYSVSREKKESFPLTVTSAQKNPTAFYLCASDGINSPLHFGNGTRLTVT.

This chain uses TRBV6-5 with TRBJ2-1; 7 bases are a match to TRBD1. With 3 bases clipped from V and 9 bases from J, the junction kept 14 bases outside the gene matches. This CDR3 is built from 16 residues. Germline loops: CDR1 MNHEY, CDR2 SVGAGI. In DNA, the CDR3 is TGTGCCAGCAGTTATACAGACAGGGTAACCCGCCCTGAGCAGTTCTTC. Translating it yields CASSYTDRVTRPEQFF.

The V gene is TRBV20-1, the J gene TRBJ2-1, with 8 bases matching TRBD1. This CDR3 is 15 amino acids long. V lost 3 bases, J lost 6 bases, and 10 bases stayed unmatched. Germline values: CDR1 DFQATT, CDR2 SNEGSKA (reference sequence). CDR3 protein: CSASSGRGQGNEQFF. In DNA form, the CDR3 reads TGCAGTGCTAGTTCCGGGCGAGGACAGGGCAATGAGCAGTTCTTC.

V and J are TRBV6-5 and TRBJ2-7, with D possibly being TRBD1 (5 bases). The CDR3 extends over 14 amino acids. The germline V and J ends were trimmed by 6 bases and 2 bases, with 14 bases remaining between them. CDR1 MNHEY and CDR2 SVGAGI come from the germline V gene. This chain's CDR3 is CASSSMGLTYEQYF. In DNA, the CDR3 is TGTGCCAGCAGCTCGATGGGGCTAACCTACGAGCAGTACTTC.

The chain carries TRBV12-3 or TRBV12-4 and TRBJ2-5, with a weak D call TRBD2 (5 bases). The CDR3 sequence is 13 residues long. The ends were cut back, 3 bases at V and 5 bases at J, with 10 bases in the middle. The CDR3 loop is CASSLLGEETQYF. As DNA, the CDR3 is TGTGCCAGCAGTTTGCTGGGAGAGGAGACCCAGTACTTC.

In its sample, this clone was seen a few times. The genes are TRBV19 and TRBJ2-1; 8 bases agree with TRBD2. The ends lost 4 bases at V and 1 base at J; junction bases unmatched: 3. CDR1 is LNHDA, CDR2 SQIVND, per germline (reference sequence). This CDR3 spans 15 amino acids. The CDR3 region is CASSTVAGSYNEQFF. For the CDR3, the DNA is TGTGCCAGTAGTACCGTAGCGGGATCCTACAATGAGCAGTTCTTC.

The gene calls are TRBV19 and TRBJ1-4, with TRBD1 matching 7 bases. The CDR3 totals 14 residues. CDR1 LNHDA and CDR2 SQIVND come from the germline V gene (reference sequence). Unmatched junction bases numbered 13, after V lost 10 bases and J lost 8 bases. CDR3 DNA: TGTGCCACCTCTCAGGGGGGAGGTTGGGAAAAACTGTTTTTT. This encodes CATSQGGGWEKLFF. Supplemented by reference TRBV19 and TRBJ1-4, the full variable domain reads DGGITQSPKYLFRKEGQNVTLSCEQNLNHDAMYWYRQDPGQGLRLIYYSQIVNDFQKGDIAEGYSVSREKKESFPLTVTSAQKNPTAFYLCATSQGGGWEKLFFGSGTQLSVL.

The chain employs TRBV3-1 (or the pseudogene TRBV3-2) and TRBJ2-7; D is possibly TRBD1 or TRBD2 (6 bases each). The CDR3 is 18 amino acids. CDR1 is LGHDT and CDR2 is YNNKEL in the germline V gene (reference sequence). Trimming shortened V by 1 base and J by 3 bases, and 22 bases separated the two germline ends. This chain's CDR3 is CASSQGWTASGGVYEQYF. The CDR3 region has the DNA TGTGCCAGCAGCCAAGGGTGGACAGCCAGCGGAGGGGTCTACGAGCAGTACTTC.

The chain has TRBV6-5 and TRBJ2-7; the match to TRBD1 covers 7 bases. The CDR3 loop spans 15 amino acids. The trim removed 0 bases at V and 1 base at J, leaving 3 bases unmatched. Germline CDR1 and CDR2: MNHEY and SVGAGI. DNA of the CDR3: TGTGCCAGCAGTTACTCGGACAGGCTTTCCTACGAGCAGTACTTC. This codes for CASSYSDRLSYEQYF.

The chain carries TRBV5-4 and TRBJ2-1, with 7 bases fitting TRBD2. J gave up 2 bases and V 4 bases, and 15 bases lay outside the gene matches. There are 18 residues in the CDR3. The germline V gene has CDR1 SGHNT and CDR2 YYREEE (reference sequence). This CDR3 is CASSLVAGASFAYNEQFF. CDR3 in DNA: TGTGCCAGCAGCCTGGTGGCGGGAGCTTCCTTTGCCTACAATGAGCAGTTCTTC.

This clone was observed a few times. This rearrangement joins TRBV6-4 to TRBJ2-1; D is possibly TRBD1 (5 bases). This CDR3 has 17 amino acids. V dropped 2 bases and J dropped 1 base, with 15 bases sitting between them. Germline V gives CDR1 MRHNA, CDR2 SNTAGT. Here the CDR3 reads CASSDPLADRSYNEQFF. In DNA form, the CDR3 reads TGTGCCAGCAGTGACCCGTTGGCAGACAGATCCTACAATGAGCAGTTCTTC.

The V call is TRBV18, the J call TRBJ2-1; 11 bases match TRBD2. The germline V gene encodes CDR1 KGHSH and CDR2 LQKENI. J gave up 4 bases and V 1 base, and 15 bases lay outside the gene matches. The CDR3 has 20 amino acids. The DNA of the CDR3 is TGTGCCAGCTCACCACAGGGGACAGGAGAGAGACTAGCGGGGTACAATGAGCAGTTCTTC. Protein: CASSPQGTGERLAGYNEQFF.

CDR3: CASSRQGRDYGYTF. The CDR3 coding sequence is TGTGCCAGCAGCAGACAGGGGAGAGACTATGGCTACACCTTC. The chain has TRBV27 and TRBJ1-2, with 8 bases lining up with TRBD1. CDR3 length equals 14 residues. Germline V lookup: CDR1 MNHEY, CDR2 SMNVEV (reference sequence). V trimming: 6 bases; J trimming: 3 bases; junction bases outside the gene matches: 6.

This clone was found once. The chain combines TRBV28 with TRBJ2-1, with TRBD1 matching 9 bases. The CDR3 totals 14 residues. Germline trimming cut 4 bases from V and 9 bases from J; bases unmatched to any gene: 7. Germline lookup yields CDR1 MDHEN and CDR2 SYDVKM. CDR3 amino acids: CASSSSGTGIEQFF. The DNA for the CDR3 is TGTGCCAGCAGTTCGTCCGGGACAGGGATTGAGCAGTTCTTC.

This chain links TRBV29-1 with TRBJ1-5; D unresolved. The CDR3 sequence is 13 residues long. The V and J ends lost 7 bases and 3 bases respectively, with 13 bases between them. Germline CDR1 and CDR2: SQVTM and ANQGSEA. The chain's CDR3 is CSAEDGPNQPQHF. The CDR3 DNA reads TGCAGCGCCGAGGACGGGCCCAATCAGCCCCAGCATTTT.

This clone was counted between two and nine times. The J gene is TRBJ2-1, the V gene TRBV6-5, with D possibly called TRBD1 or TRBD2 (5 bases each). The CDR3 has 14 residues. Germline V lookup: CDR1 MNHEY, CDR2 SVGAGI. V dropped 6 bases and J dropped 8 bases, with 17 bases sitting between them. Written as DNA, the CDR3 is TGTGCCAGCAGCCTGAGGGACGGCAGAGATGAGCAGTTCTTC. Protein product: CASSLRDGRDEQFF.

J is TRBJ1-6 and V is TRBV7-9; TRBD1 agrees at 9 bases. The CDR3 is 15 amino acids. Germline CDR1 and CDR2: SEHNR and FQNEAQ (reference sequence). V lost 1 base to trimming and J lost 7 bases; unmatched junction nucleotides: 2. Here the CDR3 reads CASSLDGTGNSPLHF. DNA of the CDR3: TGTGCCAGCAGCTTAGATGGGACAGGGAATTCACCCCTCCACTTT. Drawing the rest from reference TRBV7-9 and TRBJ1-6, the complete variable domain is DTGVSQNPRHKITKRGQNVTFRCDPISEHNRLYWYRQTLGQGPEFLTYFQNEAQLEKSRLLSDRFSAERPKGSFSTLEIQRTEQGDSAMYLCASSLDGTGNSPLHFGNGTRLTVT.

This chain joins TRBV6-1 and TRBJ1-6; 7 nucleotides align to TRBD1. With V trimmed by 3 bases and J by 10 bases, 6 bases remained unmatched. The CDR3 totals 14 residues. CDR1 and CDR2 from the germline V gene are MNHNS and SASEGT. In nucleotides, the CDR3 is TGTGCCAGCAGTGATCGACAGGGCCAATCACCCCTCCACTTT. Translated, it gives CASSDRQGQSPLHF.

This chain joins TRBV10-3 and TRBJ1-4; 7 nucleotides align to TRBD1. Trimming at V came to 0 bases and at J to 5 bases, leaving 3 bases not matched to a gene. The germline V gene has CDR1 ENHRY and CDR2 SYGVKD. The CDR3 is 15 amino acids. CDR3 nucleotides: TGTGCCATCAGTGAGTCGGGACAGCGAAATGAAAAACTGTTTTTT. It codes for CAISESGQRNEKLFF.

This sequence joins TRBV11-3 and TRBJ2-1, with D unresolved. The germline V gene encodes CDR1 SGHNT and CDR2 YENEEA. Trimming removed 1 base at V and 1 base at J, with 2 bases between. This CDR3 spans 13 amino acids. The CDR3 sequence: CASSLGSYNEQFF. Written as DNA, the CDR3 is TGTGCCAGCAGCTTAGGGTCCTACAATGAGCAGTTCTTC.

V gene TRBV24-1 combines with J gene TRBJ2-1, with 7 bases aligning to TRBD2. From germline, CDR1 is KGHDR and CDR2 SFDVKD. The CDR3 contains 17 residues. J lost 4 bases, V lost 3 bases, and 11 bases had no gene match. Here the CDR3 DNA reads TGTGCCACCAGTGATGTAAAATCCGGGACTAAATACAATGAGCAGTTCTTC. Translating gives CATSDVKSGTKYNEQFF.

The J gene is TRBJ2-7, the V gene TRBV2; D is undetermined. The CDR3 is 13 amino acids. From germline, CDR1 is SNHLY and CDR2 FYNNEI. Trimming took 3 bases from V and 2 from J, leaving 8 bases between them. As DNA, the CDR3 is TGTGCCAGCAGTGACAGGAGTCCCTACGAGCAGTACTTC. Protein: CASSDRSPYEQYF.

This sequence joins TRBV6-1 and TRBJ2-1; 11 positions match TRBD2. Germline V gene data show CDR1 as MNHNS and CDR2 as SASEGT. CDR3 length: 17 amino acids. V lost 4 bases and J lost 14; bases outside the gene matches: 19. CDR3 nucleotides: TGTGCCAGCAGTGGCGGTGGGTGGGGACTAGCGGTCCCCTGGGAGTTCTTC. It yields the protein CASSGGGWGLAVPWEFF.

The chain employs TRBV19 and TRBJ2-1; 10 nucleotides match TRBD2. Germline CDR1 reads LNHDA; CDR2 reads SQIVND (reference sequence). V lost 0 bases to trimming and J lost 8 bases; unmatched junction nucleotides: 7. The CDR3 extends over 16 amino acids. In DNA, the CDR3 is TGTGCCAGTAGTATAGATTCTAGCGGGAGAGGCTATGAGCAGTTCTTC. Translation gives CASSIDSSGRGYEQFF.

The V call is TRBV5-6, the J call TRBJ2-3; D unclear. Germline V gene lookup returns CDR1 SGHDT and CDR2 YYEEEE. The CDR3 runs to 12 residues. Between the trimmed V and J ends, which lost 5 bases and 4 bases, there was a span of 8 bases. The CDR3 DNA reads TGTGCCAGCAGTCGTTGGGCAGATACGCAGTATTTT. Its translation is CASSRWADTQYF.

This chain uses TRBV28 with TRBJ1-5, with TRBD1 matching 7 bases. Trimming removed 5 bases from V and 4 bases from J; junction bases left unmatched: 8. CDR3 length equals 15 residues. Germline V gene data show CDR1 as MDHEN and CDR2 as SYDVKM. Here the CDR3 DNA reads TGTGCCAGCAGTGGAACCGGGACAGAAAATCAGCCCCAGCATTTT. This gives the protein CASSGTGTENQPQHF.

The chain has TRBV28 and TRBJ2-7; TRBD2 matches 16 bases. J gave up 2 bases and V 0 bases, and 7 bases lay outside the gene matches. Germline loops: CDR1 MDHEN, CDR2 SYDVKM. The CDR3 loop spans 19 amino acids. The CDR3 sequence: CASSLWGGTSGRDAYEQYF. Written as DNA, the CDR3 is TGTGCCAGCAGTTTATGGGGAGGGACTAGCGGGAGGGACGCCTACGAGCAGTACTTC.

Note on this clone: Other DNA sequences in the sample encode the same CDR3. The V and J genes are TRBV5-6 and TRBJ2-4; no reliable D call. In germline, CDR1 is SGHDT, CDR2 YYEEEE. V lost 2 bases and J lost 5, with 11 bases in between. The CDR3 loop spans 14 amino acids. The CDR3 DNA reads TGTGCCAGCAGCTTTTCCCTTTCCCAAAACATTCAGTACTTC. Its translation is CASSFSLSQNIQYF.

V usage is TRBV3-1 (or the pseudogene TRBV3-2) and J usage is TRBJ1-3; D is undetermined. CDR3 length: 15 residues. V dropped 1 base and J dropped 0 bases, with 7 bases sitting between them. Germline values: CDR1 LGHDT, CDR2 YNNKEL (reference sequence). CDR3 region: CASSQGVVSGNTIYF. In nucleotides, the CDR3 is TGTGCCAGCAGCCAAGGGGTTGTCTCTGGAAACACCATATATTTT.

The V gene is TRBV5-4, the J gene TRBJ1-5, with D unclear. The germline V gene encodes CDR1 SGHNT and CDR2 YYREEE (reference sequence). CDR3 size: 13 residues. Between the trimmed V and J ends, which lost 2 bases and 9 bases, there was a span of 12 bases. The CDR3 DNA sequence: TGTGCCAGCAGCTTTCATGCGGCTGCGCCCCAGCATTTT. This encodes CASSFHAAAPQHF.